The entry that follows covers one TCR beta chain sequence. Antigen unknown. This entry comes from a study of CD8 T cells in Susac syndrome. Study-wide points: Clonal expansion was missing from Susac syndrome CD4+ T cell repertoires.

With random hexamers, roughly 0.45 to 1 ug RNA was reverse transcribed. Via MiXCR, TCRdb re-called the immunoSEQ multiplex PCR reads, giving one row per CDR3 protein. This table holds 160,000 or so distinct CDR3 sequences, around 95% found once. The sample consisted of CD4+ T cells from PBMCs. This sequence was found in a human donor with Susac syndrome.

DNA of the CDR3: TGCAGCGTTGTGGCAGACACAAACTATGGCTACACCTTC. Protein sequence: CSVVADTNYGYTF. The chain is built from TRBV29-1 and TRBJ1-2, with no clear D. The V end lost 4 bases, the J end lost 2 bases, and 11 bases lay between the germline ends. Germline CDR1 reads SQVTM; CDR2 reads ANQGSEA. The CDR3 contains 13 residues.